Here is one T cell receptor beta chain with its context. Antigen: not known. This specimen belongs to a study of memory CD4+ T cells and cytomegalovirus serostatus. Repertoires were generated with immunoSEQ multiplex PCR, while TCRdb's copy carries only in-frame clones and drops some. The table includes about 75,000 clones, roughly 78% detected once. Germline CDR1 reads SNHLY; CDR2 reads FYNNEI. The CDR3 extends over 18 amino acids. Trimming removed 7 bases at V and 1 base at J, with 25 bases between. Single viable CD3+CD4+CD8-CD45RO+ cells were sorted as the memory CD4+ T cells. CMV serostatus came from serum IgG against pp150, pp28, p38, p52. Broader study findings: Repertoires predicted CMV serostatus with median bootstrapped AUC of roughly 0.96. Suggested: most of the CMV-linked TCR signature lies in CD4+ memory cells.

The rearrangement joins TRBV2 to TRBJ1-1; TRBD1 is a possible D gene (6 bases). This receptor was identified in an adult in good health and CMV-seropositive. The sequencing sample was made of memory CD4+ T cells from blood. The CDR3 reads CASNHPPGHPIANTEAFF. CDR3 DNA: TGTGCCAGCAACCACCCCCCGGGACACCCTATCGCGAACACTGAAGCTTTCTTT.